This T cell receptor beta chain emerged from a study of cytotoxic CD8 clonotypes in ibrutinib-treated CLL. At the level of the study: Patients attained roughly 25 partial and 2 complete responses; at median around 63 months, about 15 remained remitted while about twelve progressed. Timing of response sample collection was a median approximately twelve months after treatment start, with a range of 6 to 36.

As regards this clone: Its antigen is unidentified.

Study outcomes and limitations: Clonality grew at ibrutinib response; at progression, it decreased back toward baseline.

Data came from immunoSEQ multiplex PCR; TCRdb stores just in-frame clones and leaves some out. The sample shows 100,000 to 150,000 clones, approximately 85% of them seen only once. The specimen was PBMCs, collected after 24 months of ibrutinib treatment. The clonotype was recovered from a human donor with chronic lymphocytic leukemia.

The CDR3 sequence is CASSLALQERGNNEQFF. DNA for the CDR3: TGCGCCAGCAGCTTGGCCCTTCAAGAGCGGGGGAACAATGAGCAGTTCTTC. This chain links TRBV5-1 with TRBJ2-1; 8 positions match TRBD2. CDR3 length equals 17 residues. The germline gives CDR1 SGHRS, CDR2 YFSETQ. With 0 bases clipped from V and 5 bases from J, the junction kept 10 bases outside the gene matches. Full variable domain (missing parts from reference TRBV5-1 and TRBJ2-1): KAGVTQTPRYLIKTRGQQVTLSCSPISGHRSVSWYQQTPGQGLQFLFEYFSETQRNKGNFPGRFSGRQFSNSRSEMNVSTLELGDSALYLCASSLALQERGNNEQFFGPGTRLTVL.